The T cell receptor beta chain under discussion was sequenced for a study of blood T cell repertoires in COVID-19. This CDR3 comprises 12 residues. Trimming took 4 bases from V and 4 from J, leaving 10 bases between them. Germline CDR1 is SQVTM and CDR2 is ANQGSEA. Measured with immunoSEQ multiplex PCR; TCRdb has only the in-frame clones, and not every one. The table records some 260,000 clones, around 84% of them present only once. The receptor was isolated from a young man with acute COVID-19. Sequencing used PBMCs or T cells enriched from blood (not recorded which). The chain uses TRBV29-1 and TRBJ2-5; a possible D gene is TRBD1 (6 bases). Here the CDR3 reads CSVGDIGETQYF. CDR3 bases: TGCAGCGTTGGGGACATCGGAGAGACCCAGTACTTC.